This TCR beta chain was identified during a study of beta chain features in type 1 diabetes. Expressed TCRB transcripts were sequenced because the entire RNA isolate underwent reverse transcription. Generated by immunoSEQ multiplex PCR, the TCRdb table keeps only in-frame clones and is missing some. The sample has about 930,000 clones, roughly 15% seen once. This clone was detected only a few times. The CDR3 covers 11 residues. CDR1 DFQATT and CDR2 SNEGSKA come from the germline V gene (reference sequence). This TCR came from a woman between 18 and 29 years old in good health. Sequencing was carried out using naive CD4+ T cells from blood. The V call is TRBV20-1, the J call TRBJ2-3; tentative D call: TRBD2 (6 bases). The CDR3 DNA follows: TGCAGCTCCCCTCGGGAGGATACGCAGTATTTT. It yields the protein CSSPREDTQYF.